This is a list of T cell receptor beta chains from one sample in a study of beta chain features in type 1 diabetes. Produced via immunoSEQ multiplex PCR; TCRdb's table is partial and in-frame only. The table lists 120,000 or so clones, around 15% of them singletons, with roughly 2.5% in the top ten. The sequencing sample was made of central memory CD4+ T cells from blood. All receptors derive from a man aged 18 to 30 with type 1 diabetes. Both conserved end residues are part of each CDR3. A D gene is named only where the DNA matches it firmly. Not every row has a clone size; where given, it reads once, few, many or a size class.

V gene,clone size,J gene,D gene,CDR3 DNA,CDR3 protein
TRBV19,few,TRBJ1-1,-,TGTGCCACCGGACGGACCTTTGAAGCTTTCTTT,CATGRTFEAFF
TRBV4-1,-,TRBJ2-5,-,TGCGCCAGCAGCCCCGTGGGCGGCCATCAGGAGACCCAGTACTTC,CASSPVGGHQETQYF
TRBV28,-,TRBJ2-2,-,TGTGCCAGCAGTTTGGGTATCACCGGGGAGCTGTTTTTT,CASSLGITGELFF
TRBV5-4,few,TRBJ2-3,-,TGTGCCAGCAGCTTGAACAGGGGACTGGCCACAGATACGCAGTATTTT,CASSLNRGLATDTQYF
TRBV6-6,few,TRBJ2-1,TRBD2,TGTGCCAGCAGTTTCCTAGCGGGAGGGCCGGGAAATGAGCAGTTCTTC,CASSFLAGGPGNEQFF
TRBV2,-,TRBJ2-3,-,TGTGCCAGCAGTGAAGCGCTTTGGGACACAGATACGCAGTATTTT,CASSEALWDTDTQYF
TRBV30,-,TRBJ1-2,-,TGTGCCTGGAGTGTACCAGGGGCCCTTGGCTACACCTTC,CAWSVPGALGYTF
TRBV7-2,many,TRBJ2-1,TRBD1,TGTGCCAGCAGCTCCGGGACAGCCGGAAACAATGAGCAGTTCTTC,CASSSGTAGNNEQFF
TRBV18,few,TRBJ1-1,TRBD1,TGTGCCAGCTCAGAATACTGGGGGACAGGGAAAGACACTGAAGCTTTCTTT,CASSEYWGTGKDTEAFF
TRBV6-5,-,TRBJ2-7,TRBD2,TGTGCCAGCAGCTCACTAGCGGGACCTATCCATGAGCAGTACTTC,CASSSLAGPIHEQYF
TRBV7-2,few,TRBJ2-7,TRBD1,TGTGCCAGCAGCCCGTTAGACAGGGCGTTCGACGAGCAGTACTTC,CASSPLDRAFDEQYF
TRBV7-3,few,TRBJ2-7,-,TGTGCCAGCAGTCCGGACAGCGACAGCATGTCCTACGAGCAGTACTTC,CASSPDSDSMSYEQYF
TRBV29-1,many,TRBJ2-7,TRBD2,TGCAGCGTTCGAGGACTAGCGGGAGATTCGTCTACCTACGAGCAGTACTTC,CSVRGLAGDSSTYEQYF
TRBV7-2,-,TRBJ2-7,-,TGTGCCAGCAGCTTAGCCGGGACCCCGACCTACGAGCAGTACTTC,CASSLAGTPTYEQYF
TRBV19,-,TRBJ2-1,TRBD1,TGTGCCAGTAGTATACGACAGGGGCGGAATGAGCAGTTCTTC,CASSIRQGRNEQFF
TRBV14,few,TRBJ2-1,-,TGTGCCAGCAGCCAAGAAACTTATTTCTCCTACAATGAGCAGTTCTTC,CASSQETYFSYNEQFF
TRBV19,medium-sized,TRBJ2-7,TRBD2,TGTGCCAGTAGTACCCTGGGACTAGCGGGAGCCCTCGAGCAGTACTTC,CASSTLGLAGALEQYF
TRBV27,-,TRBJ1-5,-,TGTGCCAGCAGTTCGGACGTATTTAGCAATCAGCCCCAGCATTTT,CASSSDVFSNQPQHF
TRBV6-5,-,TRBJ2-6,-,TGTGCCAGCAGTTACTTGCCCGCTGGGGCCAACGTCCTGACTTTC,CASSYLPAGANVLTF
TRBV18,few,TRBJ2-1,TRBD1,TGTGCCAGCGCGTTTGGACAGGGATTAATGCAGTTCTTC,CASAFGQGLMQFF
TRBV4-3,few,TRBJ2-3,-,TGCGCCAGCAGCCGGGTTAGCGACACAGATACGCAGTATTTT,CASSRVSDTDTQYF
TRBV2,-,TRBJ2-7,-,TGTGCCAGCAGCACCGACCGTCCCTACGAGCAGTACTTC,CASSTDRPYEQYF
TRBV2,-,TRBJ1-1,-,TGTGCCAGCCAGGGGAGCGGTACTGAAGCTTTCTTT,CASQGSGTEAFF
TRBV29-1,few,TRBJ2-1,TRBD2,TGCAGCGTTTGCCCCATGGCGGGGGACTACAATGAGCAGTTCTTC,CSVCPMAGDYNEQFF
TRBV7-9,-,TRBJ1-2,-,TGTGCCAGCAGCTTAGCCCAGGGGATTCATGGCTACACCTTC,CASSLAQGIHGYTF
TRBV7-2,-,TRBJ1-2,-,TGTGCCAGCAGCTTATCGGGGTACTATGGCTACACCTTC,CASSLSGYYGYTF
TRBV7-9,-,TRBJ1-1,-,TGTGCCAGCAGCTTAAGATCAGGGCCAAACACTGAAGCTTTCTTT,CASSLRSGPNTEAFF
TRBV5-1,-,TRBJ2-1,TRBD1,TGCGCCAGCAGCCTAGGACAGGGATCTTACAATGAGCAGTTCTTC,CASSLGQGSYNEQFF
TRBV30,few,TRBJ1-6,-,TGTGCCTGGAGTGCCTCCTCGCTTAATTCACCCCTCCACTTT,CAWSASSLNSPLHF
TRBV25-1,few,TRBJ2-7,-,TGTGCCAGCAGTCTACAAGAAAACGAGCAGTACTTC,CASSLQENEQYF
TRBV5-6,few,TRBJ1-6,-,TGTGCCAGCAGCGCTGCAGGCGGCTATAATTCACCCCTCCACTTT,CASSAAGGYNSPLHF
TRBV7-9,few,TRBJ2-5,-,TGTGCCAGCAGGAAGGAAGCCCAAGAGACCCAGTACTTC,CASRKEAQETQYF
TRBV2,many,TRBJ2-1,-,TGTGCCAGCAGGTACCACAATGAGCAGTTCTTC,CASRYHNEQFF
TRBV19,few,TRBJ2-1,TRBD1,TGTGCCGTCGGGACAGGTGGGCACAATGAGCAGTTCTTC,CAVGTGGHNEQFF
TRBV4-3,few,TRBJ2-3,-,TGCGCCAGCAGCCTAGACCTATTCACAGATACGCAGTATTTT,CASSLDLFTDTQYF
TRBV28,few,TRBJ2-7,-,TGTGCCAGCAGTTTTTCGACCTACGAGCAGTACTTC,CASSFSTYEQYF
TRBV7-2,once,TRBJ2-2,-,TGTGCCAGCAGCTTGGGAGGCGCCGCGAACACCGGGGAGCTGTTTTTT,CASSLGGAANTGELFF
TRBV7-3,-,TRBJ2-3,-,TGTGCCAGCAGCCGGTCTAAGGGAACAGATACGCAGTATTTT,CASSRSKGTDTQYF
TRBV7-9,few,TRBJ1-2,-,TGTGCCAGCAGCCGGGACACCTTAGGGGGCTACACCTTC,CASSRDTLGGYTF
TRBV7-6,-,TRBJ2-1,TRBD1,TGTGCCAGCAGCCTCCAGGGGGCCGAGCCCTACAATGAGCAGTTCTTC,CASSLQGAEPYNEQFF
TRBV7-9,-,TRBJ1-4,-,TGTGCCAGCAGCGGGGGAAATGGTGAAAAACTGTTTTTT,CASSGGNGEKLFF
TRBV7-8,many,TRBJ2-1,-,TGTGCCAGCAGCTTGGACAGAATCTCCTACAATGAGCAGTTCTTC,CASSLDRISYNEQFF
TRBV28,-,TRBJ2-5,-,TGTGCCAGCAGTTCGGGCGCAGGGGAGACCCAGTACTTC,CASSSGAGETQYF
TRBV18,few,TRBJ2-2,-,TGTGCCAGCTCACCAGGGTCACCCCTCAACACCGGGGAGCTGTTTTTT,CASSPGSPLNTGELFF
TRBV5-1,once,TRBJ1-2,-,TGCGCCAGCAGCTTAACAGCTAACTATGGCTACACCTTC,CASSLTANYGYTF
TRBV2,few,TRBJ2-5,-,TGTGCCAGCAGTGCGCAAAGAGGGGAGACCCAGTACTTC,CASSAQRGETQYF
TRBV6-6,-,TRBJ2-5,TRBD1,TGTGCCAGCAGTTCGAGACGGACAGGGAGCCAAGAGACCCAGTACTTC,CASSSRRTGSQETQYF
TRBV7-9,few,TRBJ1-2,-,TGTGCCAGCAGCTTAGGATTTAACTATGGCTACACCTTC,CASSLGFNYGYTF
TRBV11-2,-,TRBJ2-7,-,TGTGCCAGCAGCTCCCACCGAGGGGGGGTTCGCTACGAGCAGTACTTC,CASSSHRGGVRYEQYF
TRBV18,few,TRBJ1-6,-,TGTGCCAGCTCACCAAGGATATCGTATAATTCACCCCTCCACTTT,CASSPRISYNSPLHF
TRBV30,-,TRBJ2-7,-,TGTGCCTGGGCCGACAGCTACGAGCAGTACTTC,CAWADSYEQYF
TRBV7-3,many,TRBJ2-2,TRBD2,TGTGCCAGCAGCTTAACTCCAGCGGGACCGAACACCGGGGAGCTGTTTTTT,CASSLTPAGPNTGELFF
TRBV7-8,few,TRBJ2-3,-,TGTGCCAGCAGCTTAGGAGGGGAAGATACGCAGTATTTT,CASSLGGEDTQYF